This TCR beta chain was profiled in a study of shared clonotypes between healthy human individuals. Whole-study context: Per donor, CD8 memory used one plate, CD8 naive used two, CD4 memory used three and CD4 naive used three. Study-wide results and caveats: It was anticipated that sequencing depth would influence how many clonotypes donors shared.

Regarding this clone: The antigen is unknown.

Data came from immunoSEQ multiplex PCR; TCRdb stores just in-frame clones and leaves some out. This sample has a few hundred thousand clones, with over 70% found just once. Trimming took off 2 bases at V and 1 base at J, with 5 bases between the two ends. CDR1 is SGHTA, CDR2 FQGNSA, per germline. The CDR3 sequence is 13 residues long. Researchers partitioned CD4+ cells into CD45RA+ naive and CD45RA-negative memory subsets. V is TRBV7-2 and J is TRBJ1-1; no firm D call. The source material was memory CD4+ T cells sorted from blood. This sample's subset: CD45RA-negative fraction. The TCR comes from a man aged 25-45 years in good health. The CDR3 loop is CASSLNENTEAFF. The CDR3 bases are TGTGCCAGCAGCTTAAACGAGAACACTGAAGCTTTCTTT.